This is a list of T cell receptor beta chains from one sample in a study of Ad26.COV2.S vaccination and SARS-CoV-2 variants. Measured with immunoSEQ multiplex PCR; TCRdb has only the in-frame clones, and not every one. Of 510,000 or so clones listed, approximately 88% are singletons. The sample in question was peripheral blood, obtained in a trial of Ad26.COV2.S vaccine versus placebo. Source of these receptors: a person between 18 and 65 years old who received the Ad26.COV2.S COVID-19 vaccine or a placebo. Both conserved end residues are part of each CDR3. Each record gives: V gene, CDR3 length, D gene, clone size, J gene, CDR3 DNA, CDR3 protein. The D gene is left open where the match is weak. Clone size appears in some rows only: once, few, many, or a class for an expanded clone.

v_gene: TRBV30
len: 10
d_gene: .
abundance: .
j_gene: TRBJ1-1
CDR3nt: TGTGCCTGGGGGAGTGGTGAAGCTTTCTTT
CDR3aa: CAWGSGEAFF

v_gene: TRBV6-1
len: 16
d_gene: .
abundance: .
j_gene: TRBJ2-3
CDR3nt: TGTGCCAGCAGTGAACTATTTGGACAGAAGACAGATACGCAGTATTTT
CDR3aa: CASSELFGQKTDTQYF

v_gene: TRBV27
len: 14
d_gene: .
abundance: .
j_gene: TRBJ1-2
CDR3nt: TGTGCCAGCAGTACCGGGCCCGTCAACTATGGCTACACCTTC
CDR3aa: CASSTGPVNYGYTF

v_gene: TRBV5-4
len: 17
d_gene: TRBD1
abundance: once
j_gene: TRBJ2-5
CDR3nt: TGTGCCAGCAGCTCCCCGGGTAGGACAGGGGGCGGGGAGACCCAGTACTTC
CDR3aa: CASSSPGRTGGGETQYF

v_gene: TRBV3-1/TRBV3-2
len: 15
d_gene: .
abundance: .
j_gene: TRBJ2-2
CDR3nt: TGTGCCAGCAGCCCAGTCCTCAGGGGGGTCGGGGAGCTGTTTTTT
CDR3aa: CASSPVLRGVGELFF

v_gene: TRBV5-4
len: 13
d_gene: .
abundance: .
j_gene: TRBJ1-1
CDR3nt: TGTGCCAGCAGCTGGGACTTCGACCGGGGAGCTTTCTTT
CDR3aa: CASSWDFDRGAFF

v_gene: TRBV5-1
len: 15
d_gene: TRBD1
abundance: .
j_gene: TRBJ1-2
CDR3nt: TGCGCCAGCAGCGGGGGGGACAGGGTCCCCTATGGCTACACCTTC
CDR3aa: CASSGGDRVPYGYTF

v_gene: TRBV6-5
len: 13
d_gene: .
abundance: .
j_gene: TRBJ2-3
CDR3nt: TGTGCCAGCAGTCGGGACTCTCCAGATACGCAGTATTTT
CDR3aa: CASSRDSPDTQYF

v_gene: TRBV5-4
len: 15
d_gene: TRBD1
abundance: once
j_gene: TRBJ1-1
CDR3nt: TGTGCCAGCAGCTCCTGGACAGGGCTGAACACTGAAGCTTTCTTT
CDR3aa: CASSSWTGLNTEAFF

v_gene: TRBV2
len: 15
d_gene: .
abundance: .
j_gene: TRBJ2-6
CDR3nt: TGTGCCAGCAGTGAAAATCTCCCTGGGGCCAACGTCCTGACTTTC
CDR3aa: CASSENLPGANVLTF

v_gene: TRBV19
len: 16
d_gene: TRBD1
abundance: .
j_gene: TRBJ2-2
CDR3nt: TGTGCCAGTACCATACAGGGGGCCAGGAACACCGGGGAGCTGTTTTTT
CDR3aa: CASTIQGARNTGELFF

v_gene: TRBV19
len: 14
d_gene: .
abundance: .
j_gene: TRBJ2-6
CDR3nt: TGTGCCAGTAGCCCATTCTCTGGGGCCAACGTCCTGACTTTC
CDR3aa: CASSPFSGANVLTF

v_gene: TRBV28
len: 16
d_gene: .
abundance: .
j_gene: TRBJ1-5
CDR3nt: TGTGCCAGCAGCCCAAACCTGGGACGACCAAATCAGCCCCAGCATTTT
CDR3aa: CASSPNLGRPNQPQHF

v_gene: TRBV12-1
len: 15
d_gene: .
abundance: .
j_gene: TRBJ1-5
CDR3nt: TGTGCCAGCAGCTTTCTTCACAGTAGCAATCAGCCCCAGCATTTT
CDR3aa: CASSFLHSSNQPQHF

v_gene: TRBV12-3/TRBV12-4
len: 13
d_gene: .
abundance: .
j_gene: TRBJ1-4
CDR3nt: TGTGCCAGCAAGCAGGGAGCTAATGAAAAACTGTTTTTT
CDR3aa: CASKQGANEKLFF

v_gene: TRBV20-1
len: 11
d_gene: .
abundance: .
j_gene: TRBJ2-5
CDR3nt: TGCAGTGCTAGAGTTTCAGAGACCCAGTACTTC
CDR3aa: CSARVSETQYF

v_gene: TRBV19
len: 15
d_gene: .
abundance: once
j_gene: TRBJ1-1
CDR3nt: TGTGCCAGTAGTTTATCACAGGGTTCTAACACTGAAGCTTTCTTT
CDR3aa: CASSLSQGSNTEAFF

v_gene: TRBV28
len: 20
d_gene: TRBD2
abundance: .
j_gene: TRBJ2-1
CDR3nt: TGTGCCAGCAGGGAGCTAGGGACTAGCGGGAGGAGGGACTTCGACCATGAGCAGTTCTTC
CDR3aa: CASRELGTSGRRDFDHEQFF

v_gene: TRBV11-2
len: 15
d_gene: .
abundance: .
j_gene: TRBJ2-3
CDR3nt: TGTGCCAGCAGCTTATTTGTGCAGGGGTTCGATACGCAGTATTTT
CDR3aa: CASSLFVQGFDTQYF

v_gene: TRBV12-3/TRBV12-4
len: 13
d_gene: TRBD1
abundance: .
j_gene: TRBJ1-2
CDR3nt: TGTGCCAGCACCGTGACAGGGGGCTATGGCTACACCTTC
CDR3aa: CASTVTGGYGYTF

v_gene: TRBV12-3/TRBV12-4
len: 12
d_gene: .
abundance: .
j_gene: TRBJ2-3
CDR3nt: TGTGCCAGCAGTTTAATGGCAGATACGCAGTATTTT
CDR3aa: CASSLMADTQYF

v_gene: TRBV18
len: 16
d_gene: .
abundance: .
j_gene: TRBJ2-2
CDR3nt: TGTGCCAGCTCACCAGAGTTGCCGGGAAACACCGGGGAGCTGTTTTTT
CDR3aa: CASSPELPGNTGELFF

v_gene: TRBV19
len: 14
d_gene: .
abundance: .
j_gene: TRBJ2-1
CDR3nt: TGTGCCAGTAGTATCGGGTCACGGCGCAATGAGCAGTTCTTC
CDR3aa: CASSIGSRRNEQFF

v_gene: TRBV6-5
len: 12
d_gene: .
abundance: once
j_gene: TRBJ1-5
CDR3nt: TGTGCCATTTGGACGGTGAATCAGCCCCAGCATTTT
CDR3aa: CAIWTVNQPQHF

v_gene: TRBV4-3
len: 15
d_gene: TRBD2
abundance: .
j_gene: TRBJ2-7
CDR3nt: TGCGCCAGCAGCCAGGGTAGCGGGAGGGGCTACGAGCAGTACTTC
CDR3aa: CASSQGSGRGYEQYF

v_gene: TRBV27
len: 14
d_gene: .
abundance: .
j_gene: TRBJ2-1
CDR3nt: TGTGCCAGCAGTTCCACAGGGTTCTACAATGAGCAGTTCTTC
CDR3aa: CASSSTGFYNEQFF

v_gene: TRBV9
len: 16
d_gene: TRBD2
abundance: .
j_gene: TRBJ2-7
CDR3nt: TGTGCCAGCAGCGTAGGGGGGGGACTAGCGGGACACGAGCAGTACTTC
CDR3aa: CASSVGGGLAGHEQYF

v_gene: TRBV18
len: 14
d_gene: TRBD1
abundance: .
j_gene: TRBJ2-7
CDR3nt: TGTGCCAGCTCACTGGACAGGACCTCCTACGAGCAGTACTTC
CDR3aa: CASSLDRTSYEQYF

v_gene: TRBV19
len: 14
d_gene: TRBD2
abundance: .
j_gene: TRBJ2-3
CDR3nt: TGTGCCAGTAGTATGGAACTAGCGGGCGTCTTGGTGTATTTT
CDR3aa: CASSMELAGVLVYF

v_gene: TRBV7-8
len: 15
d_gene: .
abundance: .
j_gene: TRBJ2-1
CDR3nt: TGTGCCAGCAGCTTAGAGTTCTTCTCCTACAATGAGCAGTTCTTC
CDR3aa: CASSLEFFSYNEQFF

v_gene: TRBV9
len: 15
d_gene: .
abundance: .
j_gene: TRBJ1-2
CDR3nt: TGTGCCAGCAGCCCCCACGACAGGTTTAACTATGGCTACACCTTC
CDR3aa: CASSPHDRFNYGYTF

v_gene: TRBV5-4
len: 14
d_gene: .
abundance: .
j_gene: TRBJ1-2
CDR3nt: TGTGCCAGCAGCTTGGGGTGGGCTGAGTATGGCTACACCTTC
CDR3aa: CASSLGWAEYGYTF

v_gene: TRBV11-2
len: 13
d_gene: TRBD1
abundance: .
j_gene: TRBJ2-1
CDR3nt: TGTGCCAGCACCCTGACAGGGCTCAATGAGCAGTTCTTC
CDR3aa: CASTLTGLNEQFF

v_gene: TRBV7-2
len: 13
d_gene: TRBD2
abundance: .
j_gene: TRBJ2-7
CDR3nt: TGTGCCAGCAGCTTAAGACTAGCGGCCGAGCAGTACTTC
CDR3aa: CASSLRLAAEQYF

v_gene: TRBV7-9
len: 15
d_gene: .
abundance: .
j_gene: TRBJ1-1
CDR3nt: TGTGCCAGCAGCTTAAAGCGGGCTCAGAGCACTGAAGCTTTCTTT
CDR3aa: CASSLKRAQSTEAFF

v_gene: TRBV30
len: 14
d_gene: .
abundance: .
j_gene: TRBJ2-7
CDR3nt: TGTGCCTGGAGAAGGGGGGATCACTCCTACGAGCAGTACTTC
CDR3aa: CAWRRGDHSYEQYF

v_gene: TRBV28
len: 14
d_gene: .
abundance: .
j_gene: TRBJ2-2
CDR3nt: TGTGCCAGCAGTTTTTCCTCCTACACCGGGGAGCTGTTTTTT
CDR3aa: CASSFSSYTGELFF

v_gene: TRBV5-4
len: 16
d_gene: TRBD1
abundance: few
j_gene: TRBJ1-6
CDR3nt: TGTGCCAGCAGCGTTCCGGGACAGGGGGGAAATTCACCCCTCCACTTT
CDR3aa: CASSVPGQGGNSPLHF

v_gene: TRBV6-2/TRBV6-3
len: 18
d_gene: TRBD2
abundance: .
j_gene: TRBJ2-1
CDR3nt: TGTGCCAGCAGTTACTCCGGATCGGGACTAGCGGGAGCTCATGAGCAGTTCTTC
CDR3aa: CASSYSGSGLAGAHEQFF

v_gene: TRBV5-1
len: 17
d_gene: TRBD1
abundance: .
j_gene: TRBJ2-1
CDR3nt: TGCGCCAGCAGCGCGGACTCGGGGGACAGGGGGCTGGGTGAGCAGTTCTTC
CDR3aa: CASSADSGDRGLGEQFF

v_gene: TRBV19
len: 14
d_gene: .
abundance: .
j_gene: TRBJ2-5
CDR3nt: TGTGCCAGTAGCGGACCGGCCCACCAAGAGACCCAGTACTTC
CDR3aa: CASSGPAHQETQYF

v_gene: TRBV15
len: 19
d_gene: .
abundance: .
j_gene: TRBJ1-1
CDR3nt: TGTGCCACCAGCAGAGACCCAAGGGCATCCCGGAATTATAACACTGAAGCTTTCTTT
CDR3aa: CATSRDPRASRNYNTEAFF

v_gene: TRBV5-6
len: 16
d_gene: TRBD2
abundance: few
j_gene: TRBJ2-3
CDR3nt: TGTGCCAGCAGCCACACAGGACTAGCGGCGACAGATACGCAGTATTTT
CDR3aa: CASSHTGLAATDTQYF